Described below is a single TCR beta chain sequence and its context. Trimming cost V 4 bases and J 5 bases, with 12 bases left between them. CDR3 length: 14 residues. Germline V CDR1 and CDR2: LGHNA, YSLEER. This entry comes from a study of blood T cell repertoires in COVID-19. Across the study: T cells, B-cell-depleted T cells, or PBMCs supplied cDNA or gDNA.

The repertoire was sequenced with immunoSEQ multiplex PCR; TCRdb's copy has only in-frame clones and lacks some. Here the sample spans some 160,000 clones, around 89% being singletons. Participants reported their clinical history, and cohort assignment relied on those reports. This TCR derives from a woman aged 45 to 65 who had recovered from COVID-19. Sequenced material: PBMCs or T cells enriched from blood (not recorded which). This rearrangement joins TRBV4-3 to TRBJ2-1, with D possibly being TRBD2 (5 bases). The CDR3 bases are TGCGCCAGCAGCCTCTGGACGACTAACAATGAGCAGTTCTTC. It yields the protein CASSLWTTNNEQFF.